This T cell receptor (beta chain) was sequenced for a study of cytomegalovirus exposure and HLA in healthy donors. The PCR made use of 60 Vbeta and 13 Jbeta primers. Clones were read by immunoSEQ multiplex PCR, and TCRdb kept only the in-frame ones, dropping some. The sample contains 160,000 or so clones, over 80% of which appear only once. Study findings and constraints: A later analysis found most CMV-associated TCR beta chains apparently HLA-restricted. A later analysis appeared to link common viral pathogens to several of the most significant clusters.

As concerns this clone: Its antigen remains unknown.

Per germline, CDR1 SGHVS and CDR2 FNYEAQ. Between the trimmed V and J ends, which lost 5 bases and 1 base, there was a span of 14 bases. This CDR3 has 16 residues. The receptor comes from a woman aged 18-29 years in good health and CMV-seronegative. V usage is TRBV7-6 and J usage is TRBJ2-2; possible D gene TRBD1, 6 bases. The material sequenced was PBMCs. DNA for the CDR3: TGTGCCAGCAGCATGACAGGAGCAATGAACACCGGGGAGCTGTTTTTT. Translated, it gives CASSMTGAMNTGELFF.